Each of the 20 T cell receptor beta chains below was sequenced from the same sample in a study of cytomegalovirus exposure and HLA in healthy donors. Primers for the PCR totalled 60 Vbeta and 13 Jbeta. Using immunoSEQ multiplex PCR, the repertoire was profiled, and TCRdb retains in-frame clones only, with some absent. Among around 120,000 clones listed, approximately 78% were seen once. Material for sequencing was PBMCs. These receptors were obtained from a human donor in good health.

The V gene is TRBV4-3, the J gene TRBJ2-7, with 8 bases aligning to TRBD2. J gave up 4 bases and V 0 bases, and 5 bases lay outside the gene matches. The CDR3 runs 15 residues. Germline CDR1 reads LGHNA; CDR2 reads YSLEER. This CDR3 is CASSQDWLAGYEQYF. The DNA of the CDR3 is TGCGCCAGCAGCCAAGATTGGCTAGCGGGTTACGAGCAGTACTTC.

This clone was seen a handful of times. Here the CDR3 reads CASSDLAGGPYNEQFF. CDR3 nucleotides: TGTGCCAGCAGTGACCTAGCGGGGGGTCCCTACAATGAGCAGTTCTTC. This chain joins TRBV6-1 and TRBJ2-1; TRBD2 aligns across 11 bases. The CDR3 has 16 amino acids. CDR1 and CDR2 from the germline V gene are MNHNS and SASEGT. V gave up 3 bases and J gave up 2 bases; unmatched junction bases: 3.

The rearrangement joins TRBV2 to TRBJ1-1; no definite D call. The CDR3 is 13 residues long. V was cut by 2 bases and J by 6 bases, with 10 bases left in between. Germline loops: CDR1 SNHLY, CDR2 FYNNEI. The CDR3 loop reads CASSESGDPEAFF. CDR3 nucleotide sequence: TGTGCCAGCAGTGAAAGCGGGGATCCTGAAGCTTTCTTT.

V gene TRBV9 combines with J gene TRBJ2-5, with 11 bases aligning to TRBD1. This CDR3 has 15 residues. Germline-derived CDR1 and CDR2 are SGDLS and YYNGEE. The V and J ends lost 3 bases and 5 bases, in that order; junction bases with no gene match: 6. The CDR3 nucleotides read TGTGCCAGCAGCGATTGGACAGGGGGCGGGGAGACCCAGTACTTC. Amino acids: CASSDWTGGGETQYF.

The chain links TRBV14 to TRBJ1-2; TRBD1 might be the D (5 bases). Trimming left V 4 bases short and J 4 bases short, with 13 bases between. The CDR3 contains 14 residues. Germline CDR1 is SGHDN and CDR2 is FVKESK. The CDR3 region is CASSPDRSPYGYTF. DNA for the CDR3: TGTGCCAGCAGCCCCGACAGATCGCCCTATGGCTACACCTTC.

The rearrangement joins TRBV7-3 to TRBJ2-6; 9 bases agree with TRBD2. V lost 2 bases, J lost 4 bases, and 9 bases stayed unmatched. Per germline, CDR1 SGHTA and CDR2 FQGTGA. The CDR3 length is 18 residues. CDR3 residues: CASSLAGTSLPGANVLTF. Written as DNA, the CDR3 is TGTGCCAGCAGCTTAGCCGGGACTAGCCTACCGGGGGCCAACGTCCTGACTTTC.

The rearrangement joins TRBV27 to TRBJ1-2, with TRBD1 matching 8 bases. The ends lost 8 bases at V and 4 bases at J; junction bases unmatched: 9. This CDR3 has 14 residues. The germline gives CDR1 MNHEY, CDR2 SMNVEV (reference sequence). CDR3: CASGSDRGLYGYTF. The CDR3 DNA sequence: TGTGCCAGCGGGTCCGACAGGGGACTCTATGGCTACACCTTC.

Only a few counts were recorded for this clone. Other nucleotide sequences from this sample produce the same CDR3. The chain employs TRBV30 and TRBJ2-2, with 7 positions matching TRBD1. The CDR3 loop spans 15 amino acids. The germline V gene has CDR1 GTSNPN and CDR2 SVGIG (reference sequence). The J segment lost 0 bases and the V segment lost 0 bases, leaving 1 base of the junction unmatched. The DNA for the CDR3 is TGTGCCTGGAGTGTAACAGGGGCGAACACCGGGGAGCTGTTTTTT. Translated, it gives CAWSVTGANTGELFF.

This rearrangement joins TRBV7-8 to TRBJ2-7, with unresolved D. CDR1 and CDR2 from the germline V gene are SGHVS and FQNEAQ. Deletions cut 1 base from V and 0 bases from J, with 10 bases between. The CDR3 extends over 15 amino acids. As DNA, the CDR3 is TGTGCCAGCAGCTTAGTGCCCCGCGGCTCCTACGAGCAGTACTTC. Translated: CASSLVPRGSYEQYF.

CDR3 nucleotide sequence: TGCGCCAGCAGCTCGACCGGGACAGTTAACACTGAAGCTTTCTTT. This encodes CASSSTGTVNTEAFF. This sequence joins TRBV5-1 and TRBJ1-1; 7 nucleotides match TRBD1. The junction had 7 bases not matched to a gene; V was cut back by 3 bases and J by 2 bases. Germline CDR1 and CDR2: SGHRS and YFSETQ. This CDR3 spans 15 amino acids.

The V call is TRBV7-2, the J call TRBJ2-1, with D uncertain. CDR1 is SGHTA and CDR2 is FQGNSA in the germline V gene. The V end lost 1 base, the J end lost 6 bases, and 10 bases lay between the germline ends. The CDR3 extends over 14 amino acids. As DNA, the CDR3 is TGTGCCAGCAGCTTAGGCAGGATGATCAATGAGCAGTTCTTC. It specifies CASSLGRMINEQFF.

The genes are TRBV28 and TRBJ2-7, with a possible D match to TRBD1 (6 bases). Trimming removed 5 bases from V and 3 bases from J, with 11 bases in between. This CDR3 spans 13 amino acids. Germline CDR1 and CDR2: MDHEN and SYDVKM. CDR3 region: CASSGQKYYEQYF. The CDR3 DNA follows: TGTGCCAGCAGTGGACAGAAATACTACGAGCAGTACTTC.

This clone has just one count. The rearrangement links TRBV19 to TRBJ2-5, with 8 bases aligning to TRBD1. Per germline, CDR1 LNHDA and CDR2 SQIVND (reference sequence). This CDR3 is 15 amino acids long. Trimming took 8 bases from V and 2 from J; bases not matched to a gene: 10. The CDR3 sequence: CASRRTGSRQETQYF. The DNA of the CDR3 is TGTGCCAGTCGTCGGACAGGGTCGAGGCAAGAGACCCAGTACTTC.

V and J are TRBV9 and TRBJ2-2; the match to TRBD1 covers 7 bases. Germline V CDR1 and CDR2: SGDLS, YYNGEE. The CDR3 totals 15 residues. V trimming: 4 bases; J trimming: 6 bases; junction bases outside the gene matches: 9. The CDR3 region is CASSPNQGGPGELFF. As DNA, the CDR3 is TGTGCCAGCAGCCCTAACCAAGGGGGCCCCGGGGAGCTGTTTTTT.

V and J are TRBV30 and TRBJ2-1, with TRBD1 matching over 10 bases. CDR1 is GTSNPN, CDR2 SVGIG, per germline (reference sequence). This CDR3 spans 17 amino acids. J gave up 7 bases and V 5 bases, and 17 bases lay outside the gene matches. For the CDR3, the DNA is TGTGCCTGGGGATACTTTACCGGGACAGGGGTAATGAATGAGCAGTTCTTC. It specifies CAWGYFTGTGVMNEQFF.

The chain links TRBV27 to TRBJ2-3; TRBD2 agrees at 14 bases. This CDR3 is 16 amino acids long. CDR1 and CDR2 (germline): MNHEY, SMNVEV (reference sequence). V dropped 6 bases and J dropped 4; count of bases not matched to a gene: 6. This chain's CDR3 is CASRRLAGGVPDTQYF. The CDR3 DNA sequence: TGTGCCAGCAGGAGACTAGCGGGAGGGGTCCCAGATACGCAGTATTTT.

This chain joins TRBV5-6 and TRBJ1-5; TRBD1 matches at 10 bases. Trimming cost V 0 bases and J 7 bases; bases outside gene matches: 4. In germline, CDR1 is SGHDT, CDR2 YYEEEE. The CDR3 covers 15 residues. CDR3: CASSLAGTGAQPQHF. The CDR3 DNA is TGTGCCAGCAGCTTGGCCGGGACAGGGGCGCAGCCCCAGCATTTT.

The genes are TRBV4-1 and TRBJ2-7; TRBD1 agrees at 7 bases. The CDR3 totals 15 residues. The V gene end was trimmed by 4 bases and the J gene end by 4 bases; junction bases not matched to a gene: 10. Germline values: CDR1 MGHRA, CDR2 YSYEKL. CDR3 residues: CASSPRQGSGYEQYF. The CDR3 coding sequence is TGCGCCAGCAGCCCCCGACAGGGTTCGGGTTACGAGCAGTACTTC.

CDR3 residues: CASSIPVRGNNEQFF. The CDR3 DNA reads TGTGCCAGTAGTATCCCGGTAAGAGGGAACAATGAGCAGTTCTTC. The chain links TRBV19 to TRBJ2-1; perhaps TRBD2 as D (5 bases). V was shortened by 3 bases and J by 5 bases, with 14 bases between the two germline ends. This CDR3 contains 15 residues. From germline, CDR1 is LNHDA and CDR2 SQIVND (reference sequence). Supplemented by reference TRBV19 and TRBJ2-1, the full variable domain reads DGGITQSPKYLFRKEGQNVTLSCEQNLNHDAMYWYRQDPGQGLRLIYYSQIVNDFQKGDIAEGYSVSREKKESFPLTVTSAQKNPTAFYLCASSIPVRGNNEQFFGPGTRLTVL.

The chain uses TRBV6-4 and TRBJ1-5, with TRBD1 identical over 7 bases. The CDR3 is 18 residues long. Germline CDR1 and CDR2: MRHNA and SNTAGT. V lost 7 bases to trimming and J lost 5 bases; unmatched junction nucleotides: 20. CDR3 in amino acids: CASTLVKTGNDPDQPQHF. The CDR3 DNA follows: TGTGCCAGCACCTTGGTTAAGACAGGGAACGATCCAGATCAGCCCCAGCATTTT.